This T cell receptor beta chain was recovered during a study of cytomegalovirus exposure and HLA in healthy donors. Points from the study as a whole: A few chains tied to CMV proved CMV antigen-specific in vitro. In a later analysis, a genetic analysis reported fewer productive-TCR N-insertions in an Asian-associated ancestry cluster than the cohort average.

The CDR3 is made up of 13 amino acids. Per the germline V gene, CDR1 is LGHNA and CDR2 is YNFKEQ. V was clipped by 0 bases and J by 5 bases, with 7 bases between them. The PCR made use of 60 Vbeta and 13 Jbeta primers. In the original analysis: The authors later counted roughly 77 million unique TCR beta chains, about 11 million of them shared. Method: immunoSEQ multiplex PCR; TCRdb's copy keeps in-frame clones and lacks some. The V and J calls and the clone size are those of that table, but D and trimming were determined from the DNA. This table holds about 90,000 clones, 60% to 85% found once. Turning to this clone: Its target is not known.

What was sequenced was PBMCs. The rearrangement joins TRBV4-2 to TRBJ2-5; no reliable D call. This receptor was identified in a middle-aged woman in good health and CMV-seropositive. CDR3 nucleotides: TGTGCCAGCAGCCAAGATTACAGTGAGACCCAGTACTTC. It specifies CASSQDYSETQYF.